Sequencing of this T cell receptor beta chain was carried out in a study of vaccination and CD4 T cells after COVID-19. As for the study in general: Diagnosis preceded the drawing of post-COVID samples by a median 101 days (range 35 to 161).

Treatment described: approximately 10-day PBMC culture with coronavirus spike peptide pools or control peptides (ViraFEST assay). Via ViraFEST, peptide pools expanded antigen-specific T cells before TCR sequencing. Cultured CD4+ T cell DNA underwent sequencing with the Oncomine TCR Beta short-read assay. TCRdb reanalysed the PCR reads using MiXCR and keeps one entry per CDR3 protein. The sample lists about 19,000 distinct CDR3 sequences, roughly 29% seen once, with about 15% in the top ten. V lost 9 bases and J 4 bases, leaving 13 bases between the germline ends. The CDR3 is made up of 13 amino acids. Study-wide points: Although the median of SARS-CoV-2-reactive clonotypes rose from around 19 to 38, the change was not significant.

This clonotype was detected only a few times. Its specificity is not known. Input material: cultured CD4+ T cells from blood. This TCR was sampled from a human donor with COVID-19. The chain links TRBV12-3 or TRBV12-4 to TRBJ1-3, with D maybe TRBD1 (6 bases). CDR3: CASSGDHGNTIYF. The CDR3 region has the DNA TGTGCCAGTTCAGGGGATCACGGAAACACCATATATTTT.